Below, 16 T cell receptor beta chains from the same sample are listed, as sequenced in a study of cytomegalovirus exposure and HLA in healthy donors. Use of 60 Vbeta and 13 Jbeta primers characterized the PCR. Profiling relied on immunoSEQ multiplex PCR, and the TCRdb table lists in-frame clones only, not all of them. Of about 72,000 clones in the sample, around 82% were seen once. The sample was PBMCs. The receptors derive from a man younger than 30 in good health and CMV-seronegative.

This chain joins TRBV10-3 and TRBJ2-7; D unclear. Germline CDR1 reads ENHRY; CDR2 reads SYGVKD. The CDR3 is made up of 12 amino acids. V was pared by 4 bases and J by 6 bases, with 10 bases between. In DNA, the CDR3 is TGTGCCATCAGTGCGGAGAGCCTCGAGCAGTACTTC. It specifies CAISAESLEQYF.

This rearrangement joins TRBV29-1 to TRBJ1-2, with D unclear. Per the germline V gene, CDR1 is SQVTM and CDR2 is ANQGSEA. The CDR3 contains 11 residues. V was trimmed by 7 bases and J by 1 base, leaving 7 bases between them. The chain's CDR3 is CSARINYGYTF. The CDR3 DNA reads as TGCAGCGCTAGGATTAACTATGGCTACACCTTC.

The V gene is TRBV18, the J gene TRBJ1-4, with D uncertain. The CDR3 length is 14 residues. Germline V gene sequence: CDR1 KGHSH, CDR2 LQKENI. V lost 5 bases, J lost 6 bases, and 13 bases lay in between. This CDR3 is CASSASVLDEKLFF. CDR3 sequence (DNA): TGTGCCAGCTCAGCGTCGGTTTTGGATGAAAAACTGTTTTTT. The full variable domain, in which reference TRBV18 and TRBJ1-4 provide the parts outside the CDR3, is NAGVMQNPRHLVRRRGQEARLRCSPMKGHSHVYWYRQLPEEGLKFMVYLQKENIIDESGMPKERFSAEFPKEGPSILRIQQVVRGDSAAYFCASSASVLDEKLFFGSGTQLSVL.

The V gene is TRBV15, the J gene TRBJ2-7; tentative D call: TRBD2 (5 bases). V was shortened by 5 bases and J by 1 base, with 9 bases between the two germline ends. The CDR3 length is 13 residues. Germline V gives CDR1 LNHNV, CDR2 YYDKDF (reference sequence). CDR3 nucleotide sequence: TGTGCCACCAGCGATCAGCGGTCCTACGAGCAGTACTTC. This encodes CATSDQRSYEQYF.

The J gene is TRBJ1-2, the V gene TRBV7-2, with a possible D match to TRBD1 (5 bases). There are 16 residues in the CDR3. Germline CDR1 and CDR2: SGHTA and FQGNSA. V dropped 2 bases and J dropped 0 bases, with 13 bases sitting between them. This chain's CDR3 is CASSLSGAVTNYGYTF. CDR3 in DNA: TGTGCCAGCAGCTTATCTGGGGCAGTAACTAACTATGGCTACACCTTC.

The chain couples TRBV11-2 to TRBJ2-5; a weak D match, TRBD1 (6 bases). The CDR3 has 13 amino acids. Germline V lookup: CDR1 SGHAT, CDR2 FQNNGV. Trimming removed 5 bases at V and 1 base at J, with 8 bases between. In DNA form, the CDR3 reads TGTGCCAGCAGCCTGGACAGCCAAGAGACCCAGTACTTC. This encodes CASSLDSQETQYF.

The chain is built from TRBV18 and TRBJ1-1; 7 bases align to TRBD1. Germline CDR1 reads KGHSH; CDR2 reads LQKENI. There are 16 residues in the CDR3. The trim removed 4 bases at V and 4 bases at J, leaving 12 bases unmatched. The CDR3 reads CASSLNNDRAVTEAFF. The CDR3 DNA is TGTGCCAGCTCACTAAACAACGACAGGGCCGTCACTGAAGCTTTCTTT.

The chain joins TRBV23-1 to TRBJ1-1; D is perhaps TRBD1 (5 bases). TRBV23-1 is an ORF; its function is uncertain. V dropped 6 bases and J dropped 1 base, with 15 bases sitting between them. CDR3 length: 15 residues. CDR3 residues: CASSPWRGKNTEAFF. CDR3 DNA: TGCGCCAGCAGCCCGTGGAGGGGCAAGAACACTGAAGCTTTCTTT.

The rearrangement joins TRBV11-2 to TRBJ1-4; a weak D match, TRBD1 (5 bases). The CDR3 sequence is 15 residues long. Trimming cost V 6 bases and J 2 bases, with 13 bases left between them. CDR1 is SGHAT and CDR2 is FQNNGV in the germline V gene. As DNA, the CDR3 is TGTGCCAGCAGGAGGTGGGGGGTCACTAATGAAAAACTGTTTTTT. Its protein product is CASRRWGVTNEKLFF. The full variable domain, in which reference TRBV11-2 and TRBJ1-4 provide the parts outside the CDR3, is EAGVAQSPRYKIIEKRQSVAFWCNPISGHATLYWYQQILGQGPKLLIQFQNNGVVDDSQLPKDRFSAERLKGVDSTLKIQPAKLEDSAVYLCASRRWGVTNEKLFFGSGTQLSVL.

This clone has a single count. The chain has TRBV5-8 and TRBJ2-7; 9 nucleotides match TRBD2. The germline V gene has CDR1 SGHTS and CDR2 YDEGEE. This CDR3 contains 14 residues. V lost 3 bases and J lost 0; bases outside the gene matches: 1. CDR3 sequence (DNA): TGTGCCAGCAGCTCTAGCGGGATCTCCTACGAGCAGTACTTC. Translated, it gives CASSSSGISYEQYF.

The rearrangement links TRBV5-1 to TRBJ2-2; 8 bases align to TRBD1. This CDR3 is 15 amino acids long. CDR1 and CDR2 (germline): SGHRS, YFSETQ. J was trimmed by 5 bases and V by 4 bases; bases with no gene match: 7. The CDR3 DNA reads as TGCGCCAGCAGCGCGGACAGGGTAGGGACCGGGGAGCTGTTTTTT. As protein: CASSADRVGTGELFF.

The chain carries TRBV27 and TRBJ2-1; D is uncertain. V was shortened by 5 bases and J by 4 bases, with 12 bases between the two germline ends. Germline assignment: CDR1 MNHEY and CDR2 SMNVEV (reference sequence). The CDR3 spans 14 residues. The CDR3 DNA is TGTGCCAGCAGTGTCACGACTTTATACAATGAGCAGTTCTTC. It translates to CASSVTTLYNEQFF.

The chain recombines TRBV25-1 with TRBJ1-1; D uncertain. This CDR3 contains 15 residues. The V and J ends lost 10 bases and 8 bases respectively, with 26 bases between them. Looked up from germline, CDR1 is MGHDK and CDR2 is SYGVNS. The DNA of the CDR3 is TGTGCCACTCAGCGGGAAGGAGGGTTGGGAATGGAAGCTTTCTTT. Translating it yields CATQREGGLGMEAFF.

The rearrangement links TRBV10-1 to TRBJ2-2, with 8 bases fitting TRBD2. In germline, CDR1 is WNHNN, CDR2 SYGVQD (reference sequence). Unmatched junction bases numbered 6, after V lost 7 bases and J lost 5 bases. The CDR3 runs 14 residues. The CDR3 DNA sequence: TGCGCCAGCATGAGCGGGGGTAGGACCGGGGAGCTGTTTTTT. This translates into CASMSGGRTGELFF.

The CDR3 region has the DNA TGTGCCAGTAGTACAACGGGAGGCCAGAAAAACATTCAGTACTTC. Amino acid sequence: CASSTTGGQKNIQYF. The chain uses TRBV19 and TRBJ2-4; 7 nucleotides line up with TRBD2. Trimming at V came to 4 bases and at J to 4 bases, leaving 7 bases not matched to a gene. CDR1 is LNHDA, CDR2 SQIVND, per germline (reference sequence). This CDR3 comprises 15 residues.

The rearrangement uses TRBV7-9 and TRBJ2-7; weak D call: TRBD1 (5 bases). CDR1 and CDR2 from the germline V gene are SEHNR and FQNEAQ (reference sequence). This CDR3 region has 14 residues. Trimming cost V 5 bases and J 5 bases, with 16 bases left between them. This CDR3 is CASSRNRNTHEQYF. As DNA, the CDR3 is TGTGCCAGCAGCCGGAACAGGAATACCCACGAGCAGTACTTC.